These 2 T cell receptor beta chains were all obtained from the same sample, sequenced in a study of cytomegalovirus exposure and HLA in healthy donors. Here immunoSEQ multiplex PCR was the method, and the copy in TCRdb shows in-frame clones only, minus some. The table has under 100,000 clones, 90% to 95% seen once. The source material was PBMCs. Source of these receptors: a woman aged 18-35 years in good health and CMV-seronegative.

The chain couples TRBV7-2 to TRBJ2-1; weak D call: TRBD1 (6 bases). Germline CDR1 is SGHTA and CDR2 is FQGNSA. The V end lost 5 bases, the J end lost 8 bases, and 13 bases lay between the germline ends. This CDR3 is 13 amino acids long. As DNA, the CDR3 is TGTGCCAGCAGCATAAACAGGGACGATGAGCAGTTCTTC. It translates to CASSINRDDEQFF.

V gene TRBV27 combines with J gene TRBJ2-7, with unresolved D. CDR3 size: 13 residues. V was pared by 3 bases and J by 3 bases, with 9 bases between. The germline gives CDR1 MNHEY, CDR2 SMNVEV (reference sequence). CDR3 in amino acids: CASSLKVSYEQYF. The CDR3 nucleotides read TGTGCCAGCAGTTTGAAAGTTAGCTACGAGCAGTACTTC.